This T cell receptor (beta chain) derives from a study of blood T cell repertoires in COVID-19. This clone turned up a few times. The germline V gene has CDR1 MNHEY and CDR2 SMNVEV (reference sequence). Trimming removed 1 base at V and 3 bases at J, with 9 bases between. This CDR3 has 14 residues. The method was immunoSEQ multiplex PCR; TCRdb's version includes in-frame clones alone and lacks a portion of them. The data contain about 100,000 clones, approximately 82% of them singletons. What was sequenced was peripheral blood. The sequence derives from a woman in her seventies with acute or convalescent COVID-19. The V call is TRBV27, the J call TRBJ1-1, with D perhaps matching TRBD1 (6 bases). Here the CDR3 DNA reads TGTGCCAGCAGTTTATTGGGGGCGGACACTGAAGCTTTCTTT. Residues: CASSLLGADTEAFF.